A single sample is the source of the 2 T cell receptor beta chains below, sequenced in a study of Graves' ophthalmopathy and Graves' hyperthyroidism. The authors amplified TCR beta CDR3 regions, and they did so from RNA transcripts for repertoire sequencing. RT-PCR in the first round used HTBI primers; a second-round multiplex PCR followed. Via MiXCR, TCRdb re-called the multiplex PCR reads, giving one row per CDR3 protein. This table holds roughly 170,000 distinct CDR3 sequences, roughly 36% found once. The material sequenced was peripheral blood. These receptors originate from a man aged 30 to 39 with Graves' ophthalmopathy.

This chain connects TRBV6-2 or TRBV6-3 to TRBJ2-7; tentatively, D is TRBD1 or TRBD2 (5 bases each). The CDR3 is 15 amino acids. Germline CDR1 and CDR2: MNHEY and SVGEGT. The ends were cut back, 2 bases at V and 5 bases at J, with 16 bases in the middle. The CDR3 is CASSYPGTLEDEQYF. The CDR3 DNA sequence: TGTGCCAGCAGTTACCCCGGGACGCTCGAGGACGAGCAGTACTTC.

This clonotype was seen ten or more times. The gene calls are TRBV6-5 and TRBJ2-5; D is tentatively TRBD1 or TRBD2 (6 bases each). This CDR3 has 13 residues. CDR1 is MNHEY and CDR2 is SVGAGI in the germline V gene. V shed 10 bases and J shed 5 bases, with 17 bases lying between them. Here the CDR3 reads CATRGTSHETQYF. CDR3 coding DNA: TGTGCCACCCGGGGGACATCCCACGAGACCCAGTACTTC.